This T cell receptor (beta chain) emerged from a study of blood T cells in healthy people across ages. Study outcomes and limitations: Aged donors had fewer naive CD4+ cells and lower diversity than long-lived donors.

This CDR3 region has 12 residues. Germline V gene data show CDR1 as SGHAT and CDR2 as FQDESV (reference sequence). The second PCR ran about 6 to 12 cycles with a sample-barcoded 5' primer and J-beta primers. MiXCR was run by TCRdb on the 5' RACE reads, yielding one entry per CDR3 protein. The table has about 1.1 million distinct CDR3 sequences, around two fifths seen once. About this clonotype itself: The antigen is unknown.

The chain combines TRBV11-1 with TRBJ2-7, with D perhaps TRBD2 (5 bases). Near its end, the DNA agrees better with TRBJ2-4, so the J call may be wrong. The sequence derives from a man younger than 35 in good health. The sample taken for sequencing was blood. The CDR3: CASSPDFDIQYF. The CDR3 coding sequence is TGTGCCAGCAGCCCGGACTTTGACATTCAGTACTTC.